This T cell receptor (beta chain) appears in the sequencing data of a study of cytomegalovirus exposure and HLA in healthy donors. This clone was recorded a few times. V was trimmed by 7 bases and J by 6 bases, leaving 22 bases between them. CDR3 length: 16 amino acids. Germline V gene sequence: CDR1 LNHNV, CDR2 YYDKDF (reference sequence). A multiplex PCR was run with 60 Vbeta primers and 13 Jbeta primers. Assay: immunoSEQ multiplex PCR; the TCRdb copy retains only in-frame clones and omits some. The sample contains 100,000 to 140,000 clones, 77% of which appear only once. The source material was PBMCs. The chain carries TRBV15 and TRBJ1-5; the D gene is possibly TRBD1 (6 bases). This TCR was sampled from a male donor in good health and CMV-seronegative. The CDR3 DNA sequence: TGTGCCACCACCCCCTTGGAGAGGGGGAACAGTCAGCCCCAGCATTTT. Residues: CATTPLERGNSQPQHF.